The clone carrying this TCR beta chain has a handful of counts. Its antigen is unknown. This specimen comes from a study of blood T cells in healthy people across ages. Study in general: Per every two T cells, about one barcoded beta molecule was captured by template switching.

Through a sample-barcoded 5' primer and a J-beta primer mix, a second PCR was run for roughly 7 to 11 cycles. TCRdb re-derived calls from the 5' RACE reads in MiXCR, one entry per CDR3 protein. Of approximately 1,000,000 distinct CDR3 sequences listed, around two fifths are singletons. Drawn from each donor were ten milliliters of peripheral blood. The study's findings and limits: As age increased, TCR beta diversity per million T cells fell in a roughly linear fashion.

The V gene's germline CDR1 is MDHEN and CDR2 SYDVKM. Trimming cost V 6 bases and J 2 bases, with 15 bases left between them. This CDR3 contains 15 residues. This TCR was sampled from a man aged 18 to 35 in good health. The sample consisted of blood. The chain is built from TRBV28 and TRBJ2-3; D remains ambiguous. CDR3 sequence reads: CASSPGSRNTDTQYF. As DNA, the CDR3 is TGTGCCAGCAGCCCTGGATCTAGAAACACAGATACGCAGTATTTT. Full variable domain (rest looked up from reference TRBV28 and TRBJ2-3): DVKVTQSSRYLVKRTGEKVFLECVQDMDHENMFWYRQDPGLGLRLIYFSYDVKMKEKGDIPEGYSVSREKKERFSLILESASTNQTSMYLCASSPGSRNTDTQYFGPGTRLTVL.